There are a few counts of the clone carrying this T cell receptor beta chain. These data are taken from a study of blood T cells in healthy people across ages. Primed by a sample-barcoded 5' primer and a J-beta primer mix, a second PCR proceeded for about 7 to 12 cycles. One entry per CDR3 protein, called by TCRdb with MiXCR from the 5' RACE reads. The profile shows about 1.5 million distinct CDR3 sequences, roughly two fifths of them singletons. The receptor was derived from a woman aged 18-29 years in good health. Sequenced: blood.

This chain's CDR3 is CASSPMGFGNSPLHF. In nucleotides, the CDR3 is TGTGCCAGCAGCCCCATGGGCTTCGGAAATTCACCCCTCCACTTT. The chain employs TRBV9 and TRBJ1-6; no clear D gene. CDR3 length: 15 amino acids. Trimming cost V 4 bases and J 7 bases, with 15 bases left between them. Germline V gene data show CDR1 as SGDLS and CDR2 as YYNGEE.